This TCR beta chain was sequenced for a study of T cells after yellow fever vaccination. About the research overall: Those fractions that held only low numbers of cells were prepared using the SMART-Seq v4 Ultra Low Input RNA kit. Notes on the study in general: Boosting was followed by the reappearance of most primary-vaccination clones (96% CD4, about 88% CD8).

Via MiXCR, TCRdb re-called the 5' RACE reads, giving one row per CDR3 protein. The sample contains around 600,000 distinct CDR3 sequences, approximately 13% of which appear only once. The sample holds a few counts of this clonotype. Its antigen is currently unknown. CDR3 length: 16 amino acids. Germline V gene lookup returns CDR1 LGHDT and CDR2 YNNKEL (reference sequence). The junction had 10 bases not matched to a gene; V was cut back by 6 bases and J by 6 bases. The receptor was derived from a man aged 25 to 45 who received the YFV17D yellow fever vaccine. The input for sequencing was PBMCs, taken on the day of the yellow fever booster vaccination. V gene TRBV3-1 combines with J gene TRBJ2-2; 10 bases map to TRBD2. Written as DNA, the CDR3 is TGTGCCAGCAGGGCTACCGGGACTAGCGTGTCCGGGGAGCTGTTTTTT. This codes for CASRATGTSVSGELFF. The whole variable domain, remainder taken from reference TRBV3-1 and TRBJ2-2, is DTAVSQTPKYLVTQMGNDKSIKCEQNLGHDTMYWYKQDSKKFLKIMFSYNNKELIINETVPNRFSPKSPDKAHLNLHINSLELGDSAVYFCASRATGTSVSGELFFGEGSRLTVL.